This T cell receptor beta chain appears in the sequencing data of a study of blood T cell repertoires in COVID-19. Produced via immunoSEQ multiplex PCR; TCRdb's table is partial and in-frame only. This table holds tens of thousands of clones, roughly 89% found once. V lost 5 bases and J 0 bases, leaving 17 bases between the germline ends. The CDR3 spans 16 residues. Germline CDR1 reads SGHTA; CDR2 reads FQGNSA. This TCR was recovered from a human donor in a cohort sampled during active COVID-19. This chain joins TRBV7-2 and TRBJ2-7; tentative D call: TRBD2 (6 bases). The sequencing input was peripheral blood. CDR3 DNA sequence: TGTGCCAGCAGCCCGATAGCGGCGCCAGCCTCCTACGAGCAGTACTTC. This codes for CASSPIAAPASYEQYF. Variable domain in full (rest from reference TRBV7-2 and TRBJ2-7): GAGVSQSPSNKVTEKGKDVELRCDPISGHTALYWYRQSLGQGLEFLIYFQGNSAPDKSGLPSDRFSAERTGGSVSTLTIQRTQQEDSAVYLCASSPIAAPASYEQYFGPGTRLTVT.